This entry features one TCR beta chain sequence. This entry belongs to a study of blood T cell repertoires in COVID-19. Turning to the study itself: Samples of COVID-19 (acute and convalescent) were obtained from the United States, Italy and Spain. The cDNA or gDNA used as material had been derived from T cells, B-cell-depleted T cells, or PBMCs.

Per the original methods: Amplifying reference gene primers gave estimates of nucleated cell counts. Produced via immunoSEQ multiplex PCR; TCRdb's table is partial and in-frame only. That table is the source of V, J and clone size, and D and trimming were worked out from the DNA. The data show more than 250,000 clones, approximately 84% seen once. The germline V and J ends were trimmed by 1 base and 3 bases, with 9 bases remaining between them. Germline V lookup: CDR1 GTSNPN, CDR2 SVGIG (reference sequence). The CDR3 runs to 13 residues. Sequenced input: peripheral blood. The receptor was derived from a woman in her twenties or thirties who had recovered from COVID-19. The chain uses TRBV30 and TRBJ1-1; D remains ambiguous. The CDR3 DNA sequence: TGTGCCTGGAGTGAAAGTCGGGACACTGAAGCTTTCTTT. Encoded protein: CAWSESRDTEAFF.